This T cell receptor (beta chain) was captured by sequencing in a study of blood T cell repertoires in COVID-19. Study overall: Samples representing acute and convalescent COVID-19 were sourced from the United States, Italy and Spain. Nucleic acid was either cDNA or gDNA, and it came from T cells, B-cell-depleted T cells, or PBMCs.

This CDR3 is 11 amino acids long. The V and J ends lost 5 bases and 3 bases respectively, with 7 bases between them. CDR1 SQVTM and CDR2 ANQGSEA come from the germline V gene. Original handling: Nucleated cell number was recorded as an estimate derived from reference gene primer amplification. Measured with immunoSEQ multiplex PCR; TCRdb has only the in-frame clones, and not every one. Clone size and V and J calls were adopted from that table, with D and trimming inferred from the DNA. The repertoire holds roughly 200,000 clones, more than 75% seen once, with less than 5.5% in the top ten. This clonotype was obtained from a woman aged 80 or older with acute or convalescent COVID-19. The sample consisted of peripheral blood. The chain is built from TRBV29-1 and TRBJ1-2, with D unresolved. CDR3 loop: CSVLTDYGYTF. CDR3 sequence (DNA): TGCAGCGTTCTTACAGACTATGGCTACACCTTC.